This TCR beta chain was observed in a study of cytomegalovirus exposure and HLA in healthy donors. Overall study results and limits: Many donors carried some public TCRs, although rarity characterized most TCR sequences. Highest at DRB1 and lowest at HLA-C, TCR association rates differed among HLA loci in a later analysis. Several of the most significant clusters appeared, in a later analysis, to be linked to common viral pathogens. Presence/absence analyses rested on an assumption that sequencing depth was roughly uniform across donors.

With regard to this clone: Its antigen is not known.

V lost 4 bases and J lost 0, with 8 bases in between. Per the germline V gene, CDR1 is SGHNT and CDR2 is YYREEE (reference sequence). The CDR3 totals 15 residues. Primers included in the PCR were 60 Vbeta and 13 Jbeta primers. Profiled with immunoSEQ multiplex PCR; TCRdb holds only in-frame clones, not every one. The sample includes under 90,000 clones, about 71% of them seen just once. The sequencing sample was made of PBMCs. The sequence derives from a woman between 50 and 59 years old in good health and CMV-seropositive. This sequence joins TRBV5-4 and TRBJ2-6; D gene ambiguous. In DNA, the CDR3 is TGTGCCAGCAGCCCCCGGAGCTCTGGGGCCAACGTCCTGACTTTC. Translating it yields CASSPRSSGANVLTF.